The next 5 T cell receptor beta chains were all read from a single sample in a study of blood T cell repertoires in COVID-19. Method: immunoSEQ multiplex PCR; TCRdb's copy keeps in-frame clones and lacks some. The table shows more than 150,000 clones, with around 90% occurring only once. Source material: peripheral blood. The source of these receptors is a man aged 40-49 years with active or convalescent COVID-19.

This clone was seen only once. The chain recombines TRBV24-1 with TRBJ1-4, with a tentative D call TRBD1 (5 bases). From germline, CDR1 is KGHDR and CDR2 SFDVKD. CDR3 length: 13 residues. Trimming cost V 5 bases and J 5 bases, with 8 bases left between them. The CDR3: CATSAGDNEKLFF. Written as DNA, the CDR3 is TGTGCCACCAGTGCGGGGGACAATGAAAAACTGTTTTTT.

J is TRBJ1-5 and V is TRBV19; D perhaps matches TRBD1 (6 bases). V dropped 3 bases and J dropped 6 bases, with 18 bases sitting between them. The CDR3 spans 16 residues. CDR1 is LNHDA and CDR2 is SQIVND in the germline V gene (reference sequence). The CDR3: CASSIFSGGWSQPQHF. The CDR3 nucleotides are TGTGCCAGTAGTATTTTTTCGGGGGGCTGGAGTCAGCCCCAGCATTTT.

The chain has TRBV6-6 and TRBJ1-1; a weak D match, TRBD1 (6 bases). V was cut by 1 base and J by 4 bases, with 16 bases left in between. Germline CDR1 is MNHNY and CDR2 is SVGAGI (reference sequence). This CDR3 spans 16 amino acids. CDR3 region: CASSYLLGGSGTEAFF. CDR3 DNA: TGTGCCAGCAGTTACTTGCTTGGGGGCTCAGGCACTGAAGCTTTCTTT.

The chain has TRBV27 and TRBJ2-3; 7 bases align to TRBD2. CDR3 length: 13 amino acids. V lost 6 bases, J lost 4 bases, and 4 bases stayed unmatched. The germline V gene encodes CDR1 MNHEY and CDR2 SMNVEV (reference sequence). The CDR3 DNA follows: TGTGCCAGCAGAAGCGGGGCGTCAGATACGCAGTATTTT. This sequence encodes CASRSGASDTQYF.

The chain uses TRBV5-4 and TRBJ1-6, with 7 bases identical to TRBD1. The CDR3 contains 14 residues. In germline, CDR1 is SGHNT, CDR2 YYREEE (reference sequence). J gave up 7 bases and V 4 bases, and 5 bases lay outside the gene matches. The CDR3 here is CASSTRGFNSPLHF. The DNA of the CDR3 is TGTGCCAGCAGCACCAGGGGGTTCAATTCACCCCTCCACTTT.